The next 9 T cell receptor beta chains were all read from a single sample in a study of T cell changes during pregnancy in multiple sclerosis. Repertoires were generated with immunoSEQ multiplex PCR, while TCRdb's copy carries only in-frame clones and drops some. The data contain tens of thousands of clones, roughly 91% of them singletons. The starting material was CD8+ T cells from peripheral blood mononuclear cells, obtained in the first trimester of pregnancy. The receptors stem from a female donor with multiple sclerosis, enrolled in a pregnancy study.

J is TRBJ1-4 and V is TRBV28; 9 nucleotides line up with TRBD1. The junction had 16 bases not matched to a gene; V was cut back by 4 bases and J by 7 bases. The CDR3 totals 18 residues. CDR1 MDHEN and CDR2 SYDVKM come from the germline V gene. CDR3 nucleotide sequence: TGTGCCAGCAGTTCCTGGGACAGGGACGTGACTAACGGTGAAAAACTGTTTTTT. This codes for CASSSWDRDVTNGEKLFF.

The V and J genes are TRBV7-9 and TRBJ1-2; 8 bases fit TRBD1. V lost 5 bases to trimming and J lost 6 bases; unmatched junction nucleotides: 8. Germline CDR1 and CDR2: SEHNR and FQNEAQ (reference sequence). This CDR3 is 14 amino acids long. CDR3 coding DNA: TGTGCCAGCAGCCCAGACAGGGGTTGGAATGGCTACACCTTC. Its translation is CASSPDRGWNGYTF.

Written as DNA, the CDR3 is TGTGCCAGCAGCGGACTAGCGGGAGCGGCAGAGACCCAGTACTTC. It codes for CASSGLAGAAETQYF. The rearrangement links TRBV6-6 to TRBJ2-5; 13 positions match TRBD2. J was trimmed by 4 bases and V by 6 bases; bases with no gene match: 5. CDR1 and CDR2 from the germline V gene are MNHNY and SVGAGI (reference sequence). The CDR3 is 15 residues long.

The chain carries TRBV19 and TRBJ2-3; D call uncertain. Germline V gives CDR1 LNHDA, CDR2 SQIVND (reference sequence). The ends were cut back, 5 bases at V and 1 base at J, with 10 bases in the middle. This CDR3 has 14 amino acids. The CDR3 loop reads CASSEPSGTDTQYF. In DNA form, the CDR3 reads TGTGCCAGTAGTGAGCCGTCCGGCACAGATACGCAGTATTTT.

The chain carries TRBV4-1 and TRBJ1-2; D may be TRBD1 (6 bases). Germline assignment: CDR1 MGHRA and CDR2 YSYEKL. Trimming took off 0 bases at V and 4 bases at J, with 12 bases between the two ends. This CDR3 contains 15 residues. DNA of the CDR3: TGCGCCAGCAGCCAAGATGGGGGGGCACTCTATGGCTACACCTTC. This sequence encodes CASSQDGGALYGYTF.

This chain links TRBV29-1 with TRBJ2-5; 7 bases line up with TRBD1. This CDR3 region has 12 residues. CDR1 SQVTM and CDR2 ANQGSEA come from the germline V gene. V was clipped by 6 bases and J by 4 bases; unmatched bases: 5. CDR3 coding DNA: TGCAGCGTATTAGGGGGCCGAGAGACCCAGTACTTC. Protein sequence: CSVLGGRETQYF.

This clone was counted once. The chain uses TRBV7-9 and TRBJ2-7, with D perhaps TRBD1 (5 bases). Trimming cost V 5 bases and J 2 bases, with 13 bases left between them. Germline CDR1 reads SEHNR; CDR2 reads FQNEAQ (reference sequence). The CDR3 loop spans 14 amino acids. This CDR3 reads CASSRSAGPYEQYF. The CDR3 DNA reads TGTGCCAGCAGCCGGTCGGCAGGGCCCTACGAGCAGTACTTC.

The CDR3 protein is CASSLDFSSYNEQFF. Here the CDR3 DNA reads TGTGCCAGCAGCTTAGACTTTAGCTCCTACAATGAGCAGTTCTTC. The V call is TRBV11-3, the J call TRBJ2-1; D is undetermined. V was cut by 0 bases and J by 0 bases, with 6 bases left in between. The CDR3 length is 15 residues. The germline gives CDR1 SGHNT, CDR2 YENEEA. The full variable domain, its missing parts supplied by reference TRBV11-3 and TRBJ2-1, is EAGVVQSPRYKIIEKKQPVAFWCNPISGHNTLYWYLQNLGQGPELLIRYENEEAVDDSQLPKDRFSAERLKGVDSTLKIQPAELGDSAVYLCASSLDFSSYNEQFFGPGTRLTVL.

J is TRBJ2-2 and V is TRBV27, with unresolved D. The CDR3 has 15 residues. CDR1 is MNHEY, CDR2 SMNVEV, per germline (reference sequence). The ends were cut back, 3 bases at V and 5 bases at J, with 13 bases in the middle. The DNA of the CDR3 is TGTGCCAGCAGTTTGGCCCGATCCAGGACCGGGGAGCTGTTTTTT. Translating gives CASSLARSRTGELFF.